This T cell receptor (beta chain) was recorded in a study of T-cell memory formation after mild COVID-19. For the study at large: There were largely donor-specific TCR clusters.

V lost 0 bases and J 0 bases, leaving 8 bases between the germline ends. This CDR3 is 16 amino acids long. The germline V gene has CDR1 LNHNV and CDR2 YYDKDF (reference sequence). TCRdb recomputed calls from the 5' RACE reads with MiXCR, one row per CDR3 protein. Of 300,000 to 350,000 distinct CDR3 sequences in the sample, roughly an eighth were seen once. A few counts support this clonotype. The sequence derives from a man in his late teens or twenties who had mild COVID-19 (a few samples of this study predate the infection). Cell type and time point are not known. V gene TRBV15 combines with J gene TRBJ1-4; the D is unclear. Sequencing input: PBMCs or a T cell subset sorted from them (not recorded which). The CDR3 DNA is TGTGCCACCAGCAGAGATCTTACTGCAACTAATGAAAAACTGTTTTTT. Translated, it gives CATSRDLTATNEKLFF.